The present T cell receptor (beta chain) was sequenced within a study of blood T cells in healthy people across ages. Overall study context: The template switching approach captured approximately one barcoded beta molecule for every two T cells.

Trimming left V 5 bases short and J 0 bases short, with 14 bases between. The CDR3 contains 15 residues. From germline, CDR1 is MNHEY and CDR2 SMNVEV (reference sequence). The use of a sample-barcoded 5' primer and a J-beta primer mix characterized a second PCR of roughly 6 to 11 cycles. Every cDNA molecule carried a tag from a template-switch adaptor bearing 12 random nucleotides. TCRdb re-called the 5' RACE reads through MiXCR, storing one row per CDR3 protein. The profile covers about 1.8 million distinct CDR3 sequences, with 49% appearing a single time and around 2.1% taken by the ten largest. A word on this clonotype: The target antigen is unknown.

Broader study findings: The study found TCR beta diversity correlated strongly with naive T cell percentage.

The TCR sequence derives from a woman aged 40-49 years in good health. The source material was blood. V is TRBV27 and J is TRBJ2-7, with D perhaps matching TRBD1 (6 bases). The CDR3 DNA follows: TGTGCCAGCAGTCAGAGACAGGTGAGCTCCTACGAGCAGTACTTC. Its translation is CASSQRQVSSYEQYF.